One sample yielded the 20 T cell receptor beta chains listed below, sequenced in a study of shared clonotypes between healthy human individuals. Naive CD8 populations comprised CD45RO-negative cells positively selected for CCR7, excluding terminally differentiated effector memory CD45RA+ cells. TCRdb's copy holds only in-frame clones and misses some; the assay was immunoSEQ multiplex PCR. The sample gives around 2.1 million clones, about 93% of which show up once; under 2% is in the top ten. Sequenced sample: naive CD8+ T cells from PBMCs. These receptors were collected from a man younger than 35 in good health. Some clones in this sample may be carry-over from other donors' samples.

The gene calls are TRBV4-3 and TRBJ2-3; 8 nucleotides agree with TRBD2. The V segment lost 0 bases and the J segment 0 bases; nucleotides outside the gene matches: 5. Germline CDR1 reads LGHNA; CDR2 reads YSLEER. This CDR3 spans 17 amino acids. The CDR3 DNA follows: TGCGCCAGCAGCCAAGATATCCCGGGAGGGAGCACAGATACGCAGTATTTT. Translating gives CASSQDIPGGSTDTQYF.

The genes are TRBV6-6 and TRBJ2-1; the D gene is possibly TRBD2 (6 bases). The germline V gene encodes CDR1 MNHNY and CDR2 SVGAGI (reference sequence). CDR3 length: 14 residues. The ends were cut back, 2 bases at V and 6 bases at J, with 11 bases in the middle. The CDR3 DNA follows: TGTGCCAGCAGTTACGGGCTAGCGAGCAATGAGCAGTTCTTC. It codes for CASSYGLASNEQFF.

This clone is a singleton in its sample. The rearrangement uses TRBV5-1 and TRBJ2-5; the D is unclear. CDR1 SGHRS and CDR2 YFSETQ come from the germline V gene. This CDR3 comprises 12 residues. Trimming pared 3 bases from V and 4 bases from J, leaving 7 bases between. This chain's CDR3 is CASSSWIETQYF. CDR3 DNA sequence: TGCGCCAGCAGCTCTTGGATAGAGACCCAGTACTTC.

V gene TRBV25-1 combines with J gene TRBJ2-1, with 9 bases matching TRBD2. From germline, CDR1 is MGHDK and CDR2 SYGVNS. The CDR3 totals 17 residues. V shed 3 bases and J 4 bases; nucleotides not matched to a gene: 10. The DNA of the CDR3 is TGTGCCAGCAGTGACCAAACCCCTAGCGGGACTTACAATGAGCAGTTCTTC. Amino acid sequence: CASSDQTPSGTYNEQFF.

The chain employs TRBV28 and TRBJ1-1, with D perhaps matching TRBD1 (6 bases). The CDR3 runs to 14 residues. Trimming took 1 base from V and 1 from J, leaving 7 bases between them. CDR1 and CDR2 (germline): MDHEN, SYDVKM. The CDR3 loop reads CASSLSGENTEAFF. Here the CDR3 DNA reads TGTGCCAGCAGTTTATCAGGGGAGAACACTGAAGCTTTCTTT.

The rearrangement joins TRBV19 to TRBJ2-3, with 12 bases that match TRBD2. The CDR3 is 15 residues long. V dropped 7 bases and J dropped 5; count of bases not matched to a gene: 7. Germline V gene data show CDR1 as LNHDA and CDR2 as SQIVND (reference sequence). This chain's CDR3 is CASKGMGLAGDTQYF. CDR3 in DNA: TGTGCCAGTAAAGGAATGGGACTAGCGGGAGATACGCAGTATTTT.

Only one count was recorded for this clone. This sample also contains other DNA sequences that code for the same CDR3. The rearrangement uses TRBV6-1 and TRBJ1-1; tentatively, D is TRBD1 (6 bases). With 6 bases removed from V and 11 bases from J, the gap between germline ends came to 25 bases. Germline CDR1 is MNHNS and CDR2 is SASEGT. There are 15 residues in the CDR3. The CDR3: CASRVSGTWTKEAFF. As DNA, the CDR3 is TGTGCCAGCAGAGTCTCCGGGACATGGACTAAAGAGGCTTTCTTT.

As to this clone: Other DNA sequences in the same sample also yield this CDR3. The gene calls are TRBV27 and TRBJ2-7; possible D gene TRBD2, 6 bases. The length of the CDR3 is 15 residues. The V end was cut by 3 bases, the J end by 0 bases, with 12 bases between. Per the germline V gene, CDR1 is MNHEY and CDR2 is SMNVEV (reference sequence). CDR3 amino acids: CASSLALASSYEQYF. The CDR3 DNA is TGTGCCAGCAGTTTGGCGCTAGCGAGCTCCTACGAGCAGTACTTC.

The rearrangement joins TRBV29-1 to TRBJ2-7; 12 bases line up with TRBD2. Per germline, CDR1 SQVTM and CDR2 ANQGSEA. Trimming took 3 bases from V and 3 from J; bases not matched to a gene: 3. This CDR3 has 14 amino acids. CDR3 nucleotides: TGCAGCGTTGATTGGACTAGCGGGGTCTACGAGCAGTACTTC. Translating it yields CSVDWTSGVYEQYF.

The chain uses TRBV14 and TRBJ2-3; D not certain. The CDR3 runs to 15 residues. Germline-derived CDR1 and CDR2 are SGHDN and FVKESK. With 0 bases removed from V and 4 bases from J, the gap between germline ends came to 11 bases. The CDR3 bases are TGTGCCAGCAGCCAAGATTGGCGGTCCCCAGATACGCAGTATTTT. Its protein is CASSQDWRSPDTQYF.

There are a few counts of this clone. Other DNA sequences from this sample encode an identical CDR3 as well. J is TRBJ2-7 and V is TRBV6-1, with D perhaps matching TRBD1 (6 bases). The CDR3 loop spans 14 amino acids. V was shortened by 2 bases and J by 0 bases, with 8 bases between the two germline ends. Germline V lookup: CDR1 MNHNS, CDR2 SASEGT. The CDR3: CASSETGSSYEQYF. For the CDR3, the DNA is TGTGCCAGCAGTGAAACAGGGAGCTCCTACGAGCAGTACTTC.

This rearrangement joins TRBV6-1 to TRBJ2-7; D gene unclear. CDR3 length equals 15 residues. From germline, CDR1 is MNHNS and CDR2 SASEGT. Between the trimmed V and J ends, which lost 9 bases and 4 bases, there was a span of 22 bases. The CDR3 sequence is CASFSLGQVQYEQYF. CDR3 DNA sequence: TGTGCCAGTTTCTCCCTCGGGCAGGTTCAATACGAGCAGTACTTC.

This chain joins TRBV18 and TRBJ2-3; D uncertain. This CDR3 contains 15 residues. Trimming took 0 bases from V and 2 from J, leaving 9 bases between them. In germline, CDR1 is KGHSH, CDR2 LQKENI. In nucleotides, the CDR3 is TGTGCCAGCTCACCACCGCACTCGCTCACAGATACGCAGTATTTT. Residues: CASSPPHSLTDTQYF.

The chain is built from TRBV2 and TRBJ1-6; possibly TRBD1 for D (6 bases). The V end was cut by 8 bases, the J end by 10 bases, with 15 bases between. The germline CDR1 and CDR2 sequences are SNHLY and FYNNEI. The CDR3 runs to 13 residues. DNA of the CDR3: TGTGCCAGCCCCTCCACAGGGAACTCACCCCTCCACTTT. Protein: CASPSTGNSPLHF.

This chain joins TRBV7-9 and TRBJ2-7, with 8 positions matching TRBD1. CDR1 and CDR2 from the germline V gene are SEHNR and FQNEAQ (reference sequence). This CDR3 is 16 amino acids long. With V trimmed by 5 bases and J by 0 bases, 9 bases remained unmatched. CDR3 region: CASSPKDRESSYEQYF. The CDR3 coding sequence is TGTGCCAGCAGCCCAAAGGACAGGGAGAGCTCCTACGAGCAGTACTTC.

The rearrangement links TRBV7-9 to TRBJ1-1, with D maybe TRBD1 (5 bases). The CDR3 is made up of 14 amino acids. Trimming left V 3 bases short and J 4 bases short, with 12 bases between. CDR1 is SEHNR, CDR2 FQNEAQ, per germline (reference sequence). The CDR3 nucleotides read TGTGCCAGCAGCTTCGCAGGGATTAGCACTGAAGCTTTCTTT. Translating gives CASSFAGISTEAFF. Full variable domain (missing parts from reference TRBV7-9 and TRBJ1-1): DTGVSQNPRHKITKRGQNVTFRCDPISEHNRLYWYRQTLGQGPEFLTYFQNEAQLEKSRLLSDRFSAERPKGSFSTLEIQRTEQGDSAMYLCASSFAGISTEAFFGQGTRLTVV.

This clone was found once. This chain links TRBV13 with TRBJ2-3; 13 bases map to TRBD2. The V segment lost 2 bases and the J segment 5 bases; nucleotides outside the gene matches: 4. The CDR3 is made up of 16 amino acids. The germline V gene has CDR1 PRHDT and CDR2 FYEKMQ (reference sequence). This CDR3 is CASSLRTSGSLDTQYF. The CDR3 DNA is TGTGCCAGCAGCTTACGGACTAGCGGGAGTTTAGATACGCAGTATTTT.

The CDR3, as DNA: TGTGCCACCGTAGGGACTCTTGCCTACAATGAGCAGTTCTTC. This gives the protein CATVGTLAYNEQFF. The rearrangement joins TRBV2 to TRBJ2-1; D is perhaps TRBD2 (6 bases). V was clipped by 10 bases and J by 2 bases, with 15 bases between them. The CDR3 spans 14 residues. Per germline, CDR1 SNHLY and CDR2 FYNNEI. The full variable domain, its missing parts supplied by reference TRBV2 and TRBJ2-1, is EPEVTQTPSHQVTQMGQEVILRCVPISNHLYFYWYRQILGQKVEFLVSFYNNEISEKSEIFDDQFSVERPDGSNFTLKIRSTKLEDSAMYFCATVGTLAYNEQFFGPGTRLTVL.

The chain uses TRBV7-9 and TRBJ2-1; 11 positions agree with TRBD2. V gave up 2 bases and J gave up 9 bases; unmatched junction bases: 6. The germline CDR1 and CDR2 sequences are SEHNR and FQNEAQ (reference sequence). This CDR3 has 15 residues. The CDR3 region is CASSLKLAGVIEQFF. The CDR3 coding sequence is TGTGCCAGCAGCTTAAAACTAGCGGGAGTCATTGAGCAGTTCTTC.

V is TRBV9 and J is TRBJ2-7, with 7 bases aligning to TRBD2. The CDR3 has 13 amino acids. Germline trimming cut 6 bases from V and 3 bases from J; bases unmatched to any gene: 6. In germline, CDR1 is SGDLS, CDR2 YYNGEE. The CDR3 sequence is CASTPPGGYEQYF. As DNA, the CDR3 is TGTGCCAGCACCCCACCGGGGGGCTACGAGCAGTACTTC.